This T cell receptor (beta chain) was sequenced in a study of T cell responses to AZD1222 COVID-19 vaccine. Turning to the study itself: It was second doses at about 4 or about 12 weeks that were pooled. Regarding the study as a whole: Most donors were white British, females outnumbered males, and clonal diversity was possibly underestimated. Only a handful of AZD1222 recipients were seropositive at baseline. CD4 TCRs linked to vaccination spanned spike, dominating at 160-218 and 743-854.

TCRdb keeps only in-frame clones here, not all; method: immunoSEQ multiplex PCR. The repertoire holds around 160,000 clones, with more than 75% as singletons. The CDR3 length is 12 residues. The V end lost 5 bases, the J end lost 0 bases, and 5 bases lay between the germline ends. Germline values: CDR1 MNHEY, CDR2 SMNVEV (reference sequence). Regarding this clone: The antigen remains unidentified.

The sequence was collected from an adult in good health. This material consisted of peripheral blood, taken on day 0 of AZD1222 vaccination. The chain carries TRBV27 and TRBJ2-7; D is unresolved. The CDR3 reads CASSRHSYEQYF. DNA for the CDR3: TGTGCCAGCAGTCGCCACTCCTACGAGCAGTACTTC.